This T cell receptor (beta chain) was identified in a study of T cell responses to AZD1222 COVID-19 vaccine. The wider study: Both about-4-week and about-12-week second-dose recipients were combined. Study-wide results and caveats: Vaccine-related CD4 TCRs covered spike, predominating at 160-218 and 743-854. Spike-specific TCRs gained breadth and depth after people received two AZD1222 doses.

A note on this clone: As yet, its antigen is unknown.

The CDR3 is 11 residues long. Germline CDR1 reads SQVTM; CDR2 reads ANQGSEA. V was clipped by 7 bases and J by 0 bases, with 6 bases between them. The data were produced by immunoSEQ multiplex PCR, yet TCRdb's version contains in-frame clones alone and is incomplete. Among about 140,000 clones, about 93% were seen once, and the ten largest hold 5.1%. The receptor was derived from an adult in good health. This chain connects TRBV29-1 to TRBJ1-1; no clear D gene. This specimen consisted of peripheral blood, obtained on day 0 of AZD1222 vaccination. The CDR3: CSATLNTEAFF. The CDR3 nucleotides are TGCAGCGCGACATTGAACACTGAAGCTTTCTTT. The full variable domain, completed using reference TRBV29-1 and TRBJ1-1, is SAVISQKPSRDICQRGTSLTIQCQVDSQVTMMFWYRQQPGQSLTLIATANQGSEATYESGFVIDKFPISRPNLTFSTLTVSNMSPEDSSIYLCSATLNTEAFFGQGTRLTVV.